This entry lists 28 T cell receptor beta chains sequenced from one sample in a study of CD8+ T cells in alopecia areata. Regarding treatment: oral pan-JAK inhibitor, 5-10 mg twice daily. cDNA prepared by RNA extraction and subsequent reverse transcription served as the template for sequencing. The repertoire was sequenced with immunoSEQ multiplex PCR; TCRdb's copy has only in-frame clones and lacks some. The top ten hold approximately 0.46% of the sample, which has about 120,000 clones, around 56% seen once. The sample was CD4+ T cells sorted from blood, taken at week 4, from a patient treated with tofacitinib. The receptors stem from a human donor with alopecia areata.

This clone has just one count. The gene calls are TRBV7-8 and TRBJ2-2; either TRBD1 or TRBD2 may supply D (6 bases each). With 4 bases removed from V and 6 bases from J, the gap between germline ends came to 9 bases. This CDR3 comprises 13 residues. In germline, CDR1 is SGHVS, CDR2 FQNEAQ. This chain's CDR3 is CASSYREAGELFF. For the CDR3, the DNA is TGTGCCAGCAGCTACAGGGAGGCCGGGGAGCTGTTTTTT.

The V and J genes are TRBV29-1 and TRBJ2-1; possible D gene TRBD2, 7 bases. The ends were cut back, 1 base at V and 10 bases at J, with 11 bases in the middle. CDR3 length equals 12 residues. CDR1 and CDR2 from the germline V gene are SQVTM and ANQGSEA. Here the CDR3 DNA reads TGCAGCGTTGAAGTGCGGGGGCAAGAGCAGTTCTTC. Translated, it gives CSVEVRGQEQFF.

The CDR3 loop reads CASSPQWGQGTEAFF. CDR3 in DNA: TGTGCCAGCAGCCCTCAGTGGGGACAGGGCACTGAAGCTTTCTTT. The rearrangement uses TRBV7-9 and TRBJ1-1, with 9 bases fitting TRBD1. CDR1 SEHNR and CDR2 FQNEAQ come from the germline V gene (reference sequence). Trimming took 5 bases from V and 4 from J; bases not matched to a gene: 8. CDR3 size: 15 residues.

This clone was recorded a few times. DNA for the CDR3: TGTGCCAGCGAGGGACCTGGAAACACCATATATTTT. It encodes CASEGPGNTIYF. The chain recombines TRBV19 with TRBJ1-3; D is possibly TRBD1 (5 bases). V was pared by 9 bases and J by 2 bases, with 8 bases between. This CDR3 contains 12 residues. Germline CDR1 is LNHDA and CDR2 is SQIVND (reference sequence).

The V call is TRBV25-1, the J call TRBJ1-2, with no clear D. V lost 4 bases, J lost 4 bases, and 10 bases lay in between. The length of the CDR3 is 13 residues. Germline CDR1 MGHDK, CDR2 SYGVNS. The CDR3 reads CASSGAGIYGYTF. Here the CDR3 DNA reads TGTGCCAGCAGTGGCGCGGGTATCTATGGCTACACCTTC.

This chain connects TRBV7-2 to TRBJ2-5, with D uncertain. The V gene's germline CDR1 is SGHTA and CDR2 FQGNSA. V lost 3 bases and J 1 base, leaving 3 bases between the germline ends. The CDR3 is 12 amino acids. The CDR3 DNA sequence: TGTGCCAGCAGCTTCAGCCAAGAGACCCAGTACTTC. Its protein product is CASSFSQETQYF. Using reference TRBV7-2 and TRBJ2-5 for the parts outside the CDR3, the full variable domain is GAGVSQSPSNKVTEKGKDVELRCDPISGHTALYWYRQSLGQGLEFLIYFQGNSAPDKSGLPSDRFSAERTGGSVSTLTIQRTQQEDSAVYLCASSFSQETQYFGPGTRLLVL.

The J gene is TRBJ2-7, the V gene TRBV29-1; possibly TRBD2 for D (6 bases). With 4 bases removed from V and 4 bases from J, the gap between germline ends came to 8 bases. Looked up from germline, CDR1 is SQVTM and CDR2 is ANQGSEA. The CDR3 runs 11 residues. This CDR3 is CSVAAGYEQYF. CDR3 nucleotides: TGCAGCGTTGCGGCGGGATACGAGCAGTACTTC.

The count of this clone is one. This chain uses TRBV6-5 with TRBJ2-2; D uncertain. The V gene lost 2 bases and the J gene lost 6 bases, with 13 bases spanning the gap. The CDR3 totals 15 residues. Germline V gene sequence: CDR1 MNHEY, CDR2 SVGAGI. The CDR3 loop reads CASSYGLIGAGELFF. DNA of the CDR3: TGTGCCAGCAGTTACGGGTTAATAGGCGCCGGGGAGCTGTTTTTT.

The V gene is TRBV4-1, the J gene TRBJ1-5; D is uncertain. This CDR3 contains 14 residues. Germline values: CDR1 MGHRA, CDR2 YSYEKL. V was cut by 1 base and J by 4 bases, with 8 bases left in between. Here the CDR3 DNA reads TGCGCCAGCAGCCAAGGGCAGGTAAATCAGCCCCAGCATTTT. This translates into CASSQGQVNQPQHF.

This chain connects TRBV5-1 to TRBJ2-7; 9 nucleotides align to TRBD1. Germline CDR1 and CDR2: SGHRS and YFSETQ. Trimming at V came to 3 bases and at J to 3 bases, leaving 7 bases not matched to a gene. The CDR3 totals 15 residues. CDR3 bases: TGCGCCAGCAGCTCCCCCGGGACAGGGAACTACGAGCAGTACTTC. Protein product: CASSSPGTGNYEQYF. The full variable domain, with the rest looked up from reference TRBV5-1 and TRBJ2-7, is KAGVTQTPRYLIKTRGQQVTLSCSPISGHRSVSWYQQTPGQGLQFLFEYFSETQRNKGNFPGRFSGRQFSNSRSEMNVSTLELGDSALYLCASSSPGTGNYEQYFGPGTRLTVT.

A few counts support this clone. The rearrangement links TRBV29-1 to TRBJ2-3; a weak D match, TRBD1 (5 bases). V gave up 6 bases and J gave up 6 bases, with 13 bases separating them. The CDR3 totals 12 residues. The germline V gene has CDR1 SQVTM and CDR2 ANQGSEA. CDR3 sequence: CSVLLGHDTQYF. CDR3 DNA sequence: TGCAGCGTGCTTCTGGGGCACGATACGCAGTATTTT.

The chain combines TRBV9 with TRBJ2-3, with D possibly TRBD2 on 6 matching bases. CDR1 is SGDLS and CDR2 is YYNGEE in the germline V gene. V was pared by 2 bases and J by 2 bases, with 12 bases between. CDR3 size: 15 residues. CDR3 protein: CASSVSGGDTDTQYF. CDR3 in DNA: TGTGCCAGCAGCGTCTCTGGAGGGGACACAGATACGCAGTATTTT.

This chain joins TRBV7-9 and TRBJ1-1; 9 positions agree with TRBD1. Germline V lookup: CDR1 SEHNR, CDR2 FQNEAQ (reference sequence). Unmatched junction bases numbered 8, after V lost 5 bases and J lost 7 bases. The CDR3 has 14 amino acids. CDR3: CASSGTGRTVEAFF. CDR3 bases: TGTGCCAGCAGCGGGACAGGGAGAACGGTTGAAGCTTTCTTT.

The rearrangement links TRBV6-5 to TRBJ2-2, with D unclear. Per the germline V gene, CDR1 is MNHEY and CDR2 is SVGAGI. Trimming left V 3 bases short and J 6 bases short, with 5 bases between. The CDR3 is made up of 12 amino acids. DNA for the CDR3: TGTGCCAGCAGTTATCCGGCCGGGGAGCTGTTTTTT. Its translation is CASSYPAGELFF.

This clone is a singleton in its sample. This sequence joins TRBV30 and TRBJ2-4, with 7 bases fitting TRBD1. J gave up 5 bases and V 5 bases, and 6 bases lay outside the gene matches. CDR1 GTSNPN and CDR2 SVGIG come from the germline V gene (reference sequence). The CDR3 is 13 amino acids. CDR3 amino acids: CAWSRQGQNIQYF. CDR3 in DNA: TGTGCCTGGTCGCGACAGGGTCAAAACATTCAGTACTTC.

The J gene is TRBJ2-2, the V gene TRBV7-3; maybe TRBD1 (5 bases). The CDR3 is 14 residues long. Trimming took off 6 bases at V and 4 bases at J, with 12 bases between the two ends. Germline CDR1 is SGHTA and CDR2 is FQGTGA. CDR3 DNA sequence: TGTGCCAGCAGTTTGTCAGGGTCCACCGGGGAGCTGTTTTTT. Protein sequence: CASSLSGSTGELFF.

With regard to this clone: An end of the junction differs from the germline gene, which may be a read error. The chain links TRBV2 to TRBJ1-2, with 7 bases aligning to TRBD1. Germline CDR1 SNHLY, CDR2 FYNNEI. The CDR3 contains 12 residues. The DNA for the CDR3 is TGTGCCAGCAGGGAAGGGGGCCATGGCTACACCTTC. Its translation: CASREGGHGYTF.

The rearrangement uses TRBV29-1 and TRBJ1-1, with D perhaps TRBD1 (6 bases). Germline CDR1 reads SQVTM; CDR2 reads ANQGSEA. Trimming took off 1 base at V and 4 bases at J, with 16 bases between the two ends. CDR3 size: 15 residues. CDR3: CSVEGEQGVGTEAFF. The DNA for the CDR3 is TGCAGCGTTGAAGGGGAACAGGGAGTGGGCACTGAAGCTTTCTTT. The full variable domain, rest sourced from reference TRBV29-1 and TRBJ1-1, is SAVISQKPSRDICQRGTSLTIQCQVDSQVTMMFWYRQQPGQSLTLIATANQGSEATYESGFVIDKFPISRPNLTFSTLTVSNMSPEDSSIYLCSVEGEQGVGTEAFFGQGTRLTVV.

This clone appeared a single time. The chain carries TRBV29-1 and TRBJ1-2; no firm D call. Between the trimmed V and J ends, which lost 0 bases and 1 base, there was a span of 6 bases. The CDR3 length is 13 residues. CDR1 SQVTM and CDR2 ANQGSEA come from the germline V gene. Written as DNA, the CDR3 is TGCAGCGTTGAAGATGGCCATAACTATGGCTACACCTTC. It specifies CSVEDGHNYGYTF. The full variable domain, in which reference TRBV29-1 and TRBJ1-2 provide the parts outside the CDR3, is SAVISQKPSRDICQRGTSLTIQCQVDSQVTMMFWYRQQPGQSLTLIATANQGSEATYESGFVIDKFPISRPNLTFSTLTVSNMSPEDSSIYLCSVEDGHNYGYTFGSGTRLTVV.

The gene calls are TRBV9 and TRBJ1-1, with D unclear. With 0 bases removed from V and 8 bases from J, the gap between germline ends came to 8 bases. The CDR3 has 12 residues. CDR1 and CDR2 (germline): SGDLS, YYNGEE. CDR3 DNA sequence: TGTGCCAGCAGCGTAGATTTCGGGGAAGCTTTCTTT. This translates into CASSVDFGEAFF.

This clone has a handful of counts. The rearrangement links TRBV7-2 to TRBJ2-1, with 8 bases that match TRBD2. The CDR3 has 13 residues. CDR1 and CDR2 from the germline V gene are SGHTA and FQGNSA. With 5 bases clipped from V and 15 bases from J, the junction kept 12 bases outside the gene matches. Here the CDR3 reads CASSTQTGGVLFF. CDR3 DNA: TGTGCCAGCAGCACGCAAACCGGGGGGGTACTGTTCTTC.

V and J are TRBV5-1 and TRBJ2-2; D gene unclear. The CDR3 consists of 14 residues. CDR1 and CDR2 from the germline V gene are SGHRS and YFSETQ. Trimming took 2 bases from V and 1 from J, leaving 6 bases between them. CDR3 nucleotides: TGCGCCAGCAGCTTCCCAGGGAACACCGGGGAGCTGTTTTTT. This translates into CASSFPGNTGELFF.

This chain connects TRBV29-1 to TRBJ1-2, with a tentative D call TRBD1 (5 bases). Germline values: CDR1 SQVTM, CDR2 ANQGSEA. There are 15 residues in the CDR3. Trimming stripped 0 bases from V and 2 bases from J, with 13 bases between. CDR3 nucleotide sequence: TGCAGCGTTGAAGACCGGGGGAAGGCGAACTATGGCTACACCTTC. It translates to CSVEDRGKANYGYTF.

The chain combines TRBV30 with TRBJ2-7; D is possibly TRBD2 (5 bases). The CDR3 runs 19 residues. Germline V gives CDR1 GTSNPN, CDR2 SVGIG (reference sequence). Trimming pared 4 bases from V and 3 bases from J, leaving 31 bases between. The CDR3 here is CAWKNSGVVGKRSFYEQYF. The CDR3 bases are TGTGCCTGGAAAAACAGTGGAGTGGTCGGGAAGAGGAGTTTCTACGAGCAGTACTTC. Together with reference TRBV30 and TRBJ2-7, the CDR3 gives the full variable domain: SQTIHQWPATLVQPVGSPLSLECTVEGTSNPNLYWYRQAAGRGLQLLFYSVGIGQISSEVPQNLSASRPQDRQFILSSKKLLLSDSGFYLCAWKNSGVVGKRSFYEQYFGPGTRLTVT.

V and J are TRBV29-1 and TRBJ1-5; 10 bases agree with TRBD1. The CDR3 runs to 14 residues. The V gene's germline CDR1 is SQVTM and CDR2 ANQGSEA. V shed 3 bases and J 6 bases; nucleotides not matched to a gene: 5. The CDR3: CSVDYRQGAQPQHF. CDR3 bases: TGCAGCGTTGATTATAGACAGGGGGCTCAGCCCCAGCATTTT.

V usage is TRBV7-2 and J usage is TRBJ2-1; 15 bases are shared with TRBD2. This CDR3 contains 17 residues. Germline loops: CDR1 SGHTA, CDR2 FQGNSA. Trimming cost V 2 bases and J 8 bases; bases outside gene matches: 7. The CDR3 sequence: CASSLKGTSGGHDEQFF. In nucleotides, the CDR3 is TGTGCCAGCAGCTTAAAAGGGACTAGCGGGGGGCACGATGAGCAGTTCTTC. The variable domain in full, with the rest retrieved from reference TRBV7-2 and TRBJ2-1, is GAGVSQSPSNKVTEKGKDVELRCDPISGHTALYWYRQSLGQGLEFLIYFQGNSAPDKSGLPSDRFSAERTGGSVSTLTIQRTQQEDSAVYLCASSLKGTSGGHDEQFFGPGTRLTVL.

The chain is built from TRBV29-1 and TRBJ2-1; 11 nucleotides agree with TRBD2. V shed 6 bases and J 0 bases; nucleotides not matched to a gene: 10. Germline loops: CDR1 SQVTM, CDR2 ANQGSEA. This CDR3 is built from 17 residues. CDR3 DNA sequence: TGCAGCGTCGGGGGACTAGCGGAAACTAGCTCCTACAATGAGCAGTTCTTC. Its translation: CSVGGLAETSSYNEQFF.

The rearrangement links TRBV27 to TRBJ1-2, with D hard to call. This CDR3 is 15 amino acids long. V was trimmed by 7 bases and J by 2 bases, leaving 17 bases between them. The V gene's germline CDR1 is MNHEY and CDR2 SMNVEV (reference sequence). CDR3 in amino acids: CASNPAGSSNYGYTF. The CDR3 bases are TGTGCCAGCAACCCCGCCGGCAGTTCGAACTATGGCTACACCTTC.